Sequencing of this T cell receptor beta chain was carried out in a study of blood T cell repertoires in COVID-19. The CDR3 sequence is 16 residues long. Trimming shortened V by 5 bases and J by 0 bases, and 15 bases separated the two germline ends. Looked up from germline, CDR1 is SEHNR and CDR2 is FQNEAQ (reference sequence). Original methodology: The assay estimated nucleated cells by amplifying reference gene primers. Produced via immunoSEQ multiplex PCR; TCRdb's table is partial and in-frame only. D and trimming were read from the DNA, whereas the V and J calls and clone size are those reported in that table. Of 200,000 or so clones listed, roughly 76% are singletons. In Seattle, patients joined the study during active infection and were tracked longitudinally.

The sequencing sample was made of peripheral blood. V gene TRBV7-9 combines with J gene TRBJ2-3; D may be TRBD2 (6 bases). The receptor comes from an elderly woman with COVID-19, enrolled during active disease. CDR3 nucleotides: TGTGCCAGCAGCCCCCCAGGAGGGCCTAGCACAGATACGCAGTATTTT. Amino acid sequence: CASSPPGGPSTDTQYF.